The next 26 T cell receptor beta chains were all read from a single sample in a study of identical twins. TCRdb re-analysed the 5' RACE reads in MiXCR, keeping a single row per CDR3 protein. The sample shows about 890,000 distinct CDR3 sequences, 12% of them seen only once. These same records also appear under a second study, on yellow fever vaccine responses in identical twins.

The sample was PBMCs. The source of these receptors is a woman younger than 30 in good health.

This clonotype was detected a few times. This chain connects TRBV7-6 to TRBJ2-2; weak D call: TRBD2 (6 bases). The ends were cut back, 5 bases at V and 2 bases at J, with 12 bases in the middle. The CDR3 has 15 residues. Germline V lookup: CDR1 SGHVS, CDR2 FNYEAQ. The CDR3 loop is CASSQGLINTGELFF. In DNA, the CDR3 is TGTGCCAGCAGCCAGGGACTCATCAACACCGGGGAGCTGTTTTTT.

The chain employs TRBV6-5 and TRBJ2-2, with unresolved D. The CDR3 length is 14 residues. Germline loops: CDR1 MNHEY, CDR2 SVGAGI. The ends were cut back, 2 bases at V and 2 bases at J, with 6 bases in the middle. CDR3 sequence (DNA): TGTGCCAGCAGTTACCATTTAAACACCGGGGAGCTGTTTTTT. Protein: CASSYHLNTGELFF.

This clonotype was seen only a few times. The V and J genes are TRBV5-1 and TRBJ1-1, with unresolved D. Germline CDR1 SGHRS, CDR2 YFSETQ. V gave up 0 bases and J gave up 3 bases, with 9 bases separating them. The CDR3 consists of 14 residues. The CDR3 loop is CASSLEGRDTEAFF. The CDR3 DNA sequence: TGCGCCAGCAGCTTGGAAGGGCGGGACACTGAAGCTTTCTTT.

This clonotype has a handful of counts. The chain carries TRBV11-2 and TRBJ1-2, with a possible D match to TRBD1 (5 bases). V was shortened by 3 bases and J by 8 bases, with 10 bases between the two germline ends. This CDR3 region has 12 residues. Germline CDR1 SGHAT, CDR2 FQNNGV. The CDR3 nucleotides are TGTGCCAGCAGCTTTAGTGGGGACGGCTACACCTTC. Translated: CASSFSGDGYTF. Full variable domain (rest looked up from reference TRBV11-2 and TRBJ1-2): EAGVAQSPRYKIIEKRQSVAFWCNPISGHATLYWYQQILGQGPKLLIQFQNNGVVDDSQLPKDRFSAERLKGVDSTLKIQPAKLEDSAVYLCASSFSGDGYTFGSGTRLTVV.

This clonotype was recorded at least ten times. The V call is TRBV12-3 or TRBV12-4, the J call TRBJ2-1; the match to TRBD2 covers 11 bases. The CDR3 is 15 residues long. After removal of 6 bases from V and 7 bases from J, the junction contained 8 bases not matched to a gene. The CDR3 DNA is TGTGCCAGCAGCCGACTAGCGGGATCAAGAAATGAGCAGTTCTTC. The encoded protein is CASSRLAGSRNEQFF.

V gene TRBV7-9 combines with J gene TRBJ2-4; 9 bases align to TRBD1. The J segment lost 0 bases and the V segment lost 2 bases, leaving 2 bases of the junction unmatched. CDR3 size: 16 residues. CDR1 and CDR2 from the germline V gene are SEHNR and FQNEAQ (reference sequence). The CDR3 nucleotides are TGTGCCAGCAGCTTATGGACAGGGGCAGCCAAAAACATTCAGTACTTC. Its protein product is CASSLWTGAAKNIQYF.

The genes are TRBV7-3 and TRBJ2-2, with D hard to call. The CDR3 is 14 residues long. Germline CDR1 and CDR2: SGHTA and FQGTGA. V was cut by 7 bases and J by 1 base, with 10 bases left in between. CDR3 loop: CASTGGRNTGELFF. The DNA of the CDR3 is TGTGCCAGCACTGGCGGCAGGAACACCGGGGAGCTGTTTTTT.

The chain carries TRBV20-1 and TRBJ2-7, with 8 bases lining up with TRBD1. The CDR3 runs 14 residues. Germline-derived CDR1 and CDR2 are DFQATT and SNEGSKA (reference sequence). J lost 0 bases, V lost 4 bases, and 5 bases had no gene match. The CDR3 spells CSAISDRDSYEQYV. Here the CDR3 DNA reads TGCAGTGCTATTTCGGACAGGGACTCCTACGAGCAGTACGTC.

A few counts support this clonotype. The CDR3 sequence is CSAKTSPDTQYF. DNA of the CDR3: TGCAGCGCCAAGACTAGCCCAGATACGCAGTATTTT. The chain uses TRBV29-1 and TRBJ2-3; TRBD2 agrees at 7 bases. J was trimmed by 4 bases and V by 7 bases; bases with no gene match: 5. CDR3 length equals 12 residues. Germline values: CDR1 SQVTM, CDR2 ANQGSEA.

The chain combines TRBV4-1 with TRBJ1-2; 8 bases map to TRBD1. This CDR3 contains 16 residues. J gave up 4 bases and V 5 bases, and 12 bases lay outside the gene matches. Germline CDR1 and CDR2: MGHRA and YSYEKL. CDR3 in amino acids: CASSTRTGPLTYGYTF. CDR3 nucleotides: TGCGCCAGCAGCACTCGGACAGGGCCACTTACCTATGGCTACACCTTC.

The genes are TRBV12-3 or TRBV12-4 and TRBJ2-5; 8 nucleotides agree with TRBD2. J was trimmed by 4 bases and V by 3 bases; bases with no gene match: 7. This CDR3 is built from 15 residues. The CDR3 sequence is CASSFSAGVGETQYF. Here the CDR3 DNA reads TGTGCCAGCAGTTTTTCAGCGGGGGTGGGAGAGACCCAGTACTTC.

In DNA form, the CDR3 reads TGTGCCAGCTCACGACAGGGAGATAACACCGGGGAGCTGTTTTTT. Translating gives CASSRQGDNTGELFF. The chain has TRBV18 and TRBJ2-2; 7 bases fit TRBD1. CDR3 length equals 15 residues. V was pared by 4 bases and J by 2 bases, with 4 bases of the junction left unmatched. Per the germline V gene, CDR1 is KGHSH and CDR2 is LQKENI.

CDR3 loop: CASSQYRTAEQYV. The CDR3 nucleotides read TGCGCCAGCAGCCAGTATAGGACAGCCGAGCAGTACGTC. The chain joins TRBV4-1 to TRBJ2-7; possible D gene TRBD1, 6 bases. V lost 3 bases to trimming and J lost 6 bases, with 12 bases between them. Germline V gene lookup returns CDR1 MGHRA and CDR2 YSYEKL. The CDR3 runs 13 residues.

The V call is TRBV4-2, the J call TRBJ1-5; 9 nucleotides align to TRBD1. The germline CDR1 and CDR2 sequences are LGHNA and YNFKEQ. The CDR3 runs to 16 residues. The V gene end was trimmed by 1 base and the J gene end by 1 base; junction bases not matched to a gene: 2. CDR3 bases: TGTGCCAGCAGCCAAGGGACAGGGGCGAGCAATCAGCCCCAGCATTTT. As protein: CASSQGTGASNQPQHF.

This clonotype was seen many times. The chain carries TRBV3-1 and TRBJ2-7; D is perhaps TRBD1 (5 bases). Germline V CDR1 and CDR2: LGHDT, YNNKEL (reference sequence). V shed 4 bases and J shed 7 bases, with 14 bases lying between them. The CDR3 sequence is 13 residues long. The CDR3 here is CASSPTGFGEQYV. In DNA form, the CDR3 reads TGTGCCAGCAGCCCCACAGGCTTTGGGGAGCAGTACGTC.

This clonotype was seen at least ten times. The chain joins TRBV24-1 to TRBJ2-2; 9 positions match TRBD1. J lost 5 bases, V lost 11 bases, and 8 bases had no gene match. CDR1 and CDR2 from the germline V gene are KGHDR and SFDVKD. This CDR3 comprises 14 residues. In DNA form, the CDR3 reads TGTGCCATCGAAAGGACAGGGGTTACCGGGGAGCTGTTTTTT. Protein sequence: CAIERTGVTGELFF.

This clonotype has at least ten counts. V usage is TRBV10-2 and J usage is TRBJ2-1, with TRBD1 matching 8 bases. V lost 2 bases to trimming and J lost 7 bases; unmatched junction nucleotides: 10. Germline values: CDR1 WSHSY, CDR2 SAAADI. There are 16 residues in the CDR3. CDR3 nucleotides: TGCGCCAGCAGTGAGACCCCGGACAGGGTCATGAATGAGCAGTTCTTC. Amino acids: CASSETPDRVMNEQFF.

This clonotype was observed a handful of times. The chain recombines TRBV20-1 with TRBJ2-7; the D gene is possibly TRBD1 (6 bases). This CDR3 has 13 amino acids. CDR1 is DFQATT and CDR2 is SNEGSKA in the germline V gene (reference sequence). V lost 3 bases and J 10 bases, leaving 19 bases between the germline ends. The CDR3 nucleotides read TGCAGTGCTAGTAGGCCAGGGGCCCGGGAACAGTACGTC. Encoded protein: CSASRPGAREQYV.

V gene TRBV9 combines with J gene TRBJ2-7; no clear D gene. The V end lost 4 bases, the J end lost 6 bases, and 14 bases lay between the germline ends. This CDR3 contains 13 residues. Germline assignment: CDR1 SGDLS and CDR2 YYNGEE. CDR3 in amino acids: CASSPRWVGEQYF. CDR3 sequence (DNA): TGTGCCAGCAGCCCCCGCTGGGTAGGCGAGCAGTACTTC.

This clonotype was found a few times. V usage is TRBV7-9 and J usage is TRBJ1-2; 7 bases are shared with TRBD1. In germline, CDR1 is SEHNR, CDR2 FQNEAQ (reference sequence). This CDR3 region has 15 residues. V was pared by 4 bases and J by 6 bases, with 11 bases of the junction left unmatched. CDR3 in amino acids: CASSSPAGGADGYTF. The CDR3 nucleotides are TGTGCCAGCAGCTCCCCGGCAGGGGGGGCCGATGGCTACACCTTC.

This clonotype has a handful of counts. The chain carries TRBV28 and TRBJ1-1; D is undetermined. The V end was cut by 9 bases, the J end by 4 bases, with 15 bases between. CDR3 size: 13 residues. CDR1 is MDHEN, CDR2 SYDVKM, per germline. CDR3 residues: CASTVNPVTEAFF. CDR3 nucleotide sequence: TGTGCCAGTACGGTGAACCCGGTCACTGAAGCTTTCTTT.

This clonotype was picked up a small number of times. The rearrangement links TRBV11-1 to TRBJ2-7; no reliable D call. There are 13 residues in the CDR3. Germline V gene data show CDR1 as SGHAT and CDR2 as FQDESV (reference sequence). Trimming stripped 5 bases from V and 3 bases from J, with 11 bases between. The CDR3 loop is CASSNLAHYEQYF. The CDR3 DNA reads TGTGCCAGCAGCAACTTAGCCCACTACGAGCAGTACTTC.

This clonotype was observed at least ten times. The J gene is TRBJ1-2, the V gene TRBV25-1, with D hard to call. Trimming removed 3 bases from V and 8 bases from J, with 10 bases in between. CDR1 and CDR2 from the germline V gene are MGHDK and SYGVNS. There are 12 residues in the CDR3. The CDR3 is CASSDSFLGYTF. The DNA of the CDR3 is TGTGCCAGCAGTGACAGTTTTTTAGGCTACACCTTC.

V and J are TRBV5-1 and TRBJ2-7; D may be TRBD1 (6 bases). Germline values: CDR1 SGHRS, CDR2 YFSETQ. The CDR3 runs to 14 residues. Trimming pared 4 bases from V and 7 bases from J, leaving 18 bases between. CDR3 in amino acids: CASSPTGYLEEQYV. For the CDR3, the DNA is TGCGCCAGCAGCCCAACAGGGTACCTGGAAGAGCAGTACGTC.

Only a few counts were recorded for this clonotype. This sequence joins TRBV15 and TRBJ2-5; D not resolved. Germline V gene sequence: CDR1 LNHNV, CDR2 YYDKDF (reference sequence). The ends were cut back, 1 base at V and 2 bases at J, with 11 bases in the middle. The CDR3 length is 15 residues. CDR3: CATSRGPGRQETQYF. CDR3 sequence (DNA): TGTGCCACCAGCAGAGGTCCGGGCAGACAAGAGACCCAGTACTTC.

This clonotype was counted between two and nine times. The J gene is TRBJ2-2, the V gene TRBV6-5, with D unclear. The CDR3 has 19 residues. Trimming pared 4 bases from V and 4 bases from J, leaving 25 bases between. Germline values: CDR1 MNHEY, CDR2 SVGAGI. DNA of the CDR3: TGTGCCAGCAGTTCTCCATTGGGATCTCCGTTGCCGGGCACCGGGGAGCTGTTTTTT. Translating gives CASSSPLGSPLPGTGELFF.